This T cell receptor (beta chain) was recorded in a study of blood T cell repertoires in COVID-19. About the study: Researchers got acute and convalescent COVID-19 samples from the United States, Italy and Spain. Sample material is recorded as cDNA or gDNA derived from T cells, B-cell-depleted T cells, or PBMCs.

This clone has just one count. The CDR3 loop spans 16 amino acids. Germline trimming cut 4 bases from V and 4 bases from J; bases unmatched to any gene: 7. The germline V gene has CDR1 SNHLY and CDR2 FYNNEI. In the authors' workflow: Estimated nucleated cell counts came from reference gene primer amplification. The data were produced by immunoSEQ multiplex PCR, yet TCRdb's version contains in-frame clones alone and is incomplete. V, J and clone size are taken as reported in that table, and D and trimming were inferred from the DNA itself. Found here are roughly 300,000 clones, 80% to 90% of them singletons; the top ten hold roughly 7.1%.

The TCR was taken from a woman aged 45 to 65 who had recovered from COVID-19. This chain connects TRBV2 to TRBJ2-3, with 11 bases that match TRBD2. Sequences were obtained from peripheral blood. In DNA, the CDR3 is TGTGCCAGCAGTGGTATTAGCGGGAGGGGCGCAGATACGCAGTATTTT. Its translation is CASSGISGRGADTQYF.